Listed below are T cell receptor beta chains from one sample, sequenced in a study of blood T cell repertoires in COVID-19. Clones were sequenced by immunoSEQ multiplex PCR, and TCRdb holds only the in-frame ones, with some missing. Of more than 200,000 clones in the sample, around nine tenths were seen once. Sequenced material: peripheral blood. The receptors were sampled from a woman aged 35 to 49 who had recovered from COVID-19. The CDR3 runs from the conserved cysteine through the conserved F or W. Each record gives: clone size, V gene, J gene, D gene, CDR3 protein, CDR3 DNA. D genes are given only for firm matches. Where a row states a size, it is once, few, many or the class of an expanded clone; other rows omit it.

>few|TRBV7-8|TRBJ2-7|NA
CASSLTDRRISYEQYF
TGTGCCAGCAGCTTAACGGACAGAAGGATTTCCTACGAGCAGTACTTC
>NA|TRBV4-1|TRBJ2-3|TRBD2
CASSQDRGTSGLTDTQYF
TGCGCCAGCAGCCAAGATCGCGGGACTAGCGGGCTCACAGATACGCAGTATTTT
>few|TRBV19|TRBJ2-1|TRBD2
CASSISGTSGGYNEQFF
TGTGCCAGTAGTATTTCCGGGACTAGCGGGGGCTACAATGAGCAGTTCTTC
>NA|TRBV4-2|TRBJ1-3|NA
CASSQAWEAISGNTIYF
TGTGCCAGCAGCCAAGCTTGGGAGGCGATCTCTGGAAACACCATATATTTT
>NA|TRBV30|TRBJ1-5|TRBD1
CAWSLDRGNQPQHF
TGTGCCTGGAGTTTAGACAGGGGGAACCAGCCCCAGCATTTT
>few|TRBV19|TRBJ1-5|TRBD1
CASSLTGGGQPQHF
TGTGCCAGTAGTTTAACAGGGGGAGGTCAGCCCCAGCATTTT
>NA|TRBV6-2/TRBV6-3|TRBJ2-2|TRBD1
CASSSGTGNTGELFF
TGTGCCAGCAGCTCCGGGACAGGGAACACCGGGGAGCTGTTTTTT
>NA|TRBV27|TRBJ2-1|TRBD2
CASSPTSLSYNEQFF
TGTGCCAGCAGCCCGACTAGCCTATCCTACAATGAGCAGTTCTTC
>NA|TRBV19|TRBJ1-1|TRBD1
CASSTLTRKTGMNTEAFF
TGTGCCAGTAGTACACTAACTCGTAAGACAGGGATGAACACTGAAGCTTTCTTT
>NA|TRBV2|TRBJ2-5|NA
CASREIGGPGTQYF
TGTGCCAGCAGAGAAATCGGGGGTCCAGGGACCCAGTACTTC
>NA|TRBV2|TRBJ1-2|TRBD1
CASFLDRGGYGYTF
TGTGCCAGCTTTTTGGACAGGGGCGGCTATGGCTACACCTTC